The 6 T cell receptor beta chains below were found in one sample sequenced in a study of cytomegalovirus exposure and HLA in healthy donors. Amplification used 60 Vbeta primers and 13 Jbeta primers. Sequenced by immunoSEQ multiplex PCR; TCRdb stores in-frame clones only, minus some. The sample consists of around 120,000 clones, around 80% of them appearing once. The sample consisted of PBMCs. All receptors come from a woman aged 40 to 55 in good health and CMV-seronegative.

This chain connects TRBV6-5 to TRBJ1-1; D not resolved. CDR3 length: 12 residues. Germline V lookup: CDR1 MNHEY, CDR2 SVGAGI. V was cut by 7 bases and J by 0 bases, with 6 bases left in between. CDR3: CASTGMNTEAFF. The DNA for the CDR3 is TGTGCCAGCACCGGGATGAACACTGAAGCTTTCTTT.

This chain joins TRBV4-3 and TRBJ2-2, with 8 bases that match TRBD1. V trimming: 0 bases; J trimming: 5 bases; junction bases outside the gene matches: 5. CDR3 length: 16 amino acids. Germline V gene sequence: CDR1 LGHNA, CDR2 YSLEER. CDR3 in DNA: TGCGCCAGCAGCCAAGATCGGACAGGGTTTACCGGGGAGCTGTTTTTT. Amino acids: CASSQDRTGFTGELFF.

V is TRBV6-5 and J is TRBJ1-4; 8 nucleotides line up with TRBD1. V lost 5 bases, J lost 0 bases, and 2 bases stayed unmatched. This CDR3 region has 15 residues. Germline values: CDR1 MNHEY, CDR2 SVGAGI. This chain's CDR3 is CASSKQGATNEKLFF. As DNA, the CDR3 is TGTGCCAGCAGTAAACAGGGGGCAACTAATGAAAAACTGTTTTTT.

This clone was counted between two and nine times. The chain is built from TRBV7-2 and TRBJ2-5; 14 nucleotides line up with TRBD2. V lost 5 bases, J lost 3 bases, and 5 bases stayed unmatched. CDR1 is SGHTA and CDR2 is FQGNSA in the germline V gene. This CDR3 is built from 16 residues. In nucleotides, the CDR3 is TGTGCCAGCAGCCTAGGGACTAGCGGGAGAGAAGAGACCCAGTACTTC. Its protein is CASSLGTSGREETQYF.

The chain recombines TRBV19 with TRBJ1-5, with 7 nucleotides matching TRBD1. This CDR3 comprises 16 residues. After removal of 9 bases from V and 0 bases from J, the junction contained 11 bases not matched to a gene. Germline lookup yields CDR1 LNHDA and CDR2 SQIVND (reference sequence). The DNA for the CDR3 is TGTGCCAGCGACACGGGACAGACCTATAGCAATCAGCCCCAGCATTTT. Encoded protein: CASDTGQTYSNQPQHF.

This chain uses TRBV7-2 with TRBJ2-7, with 9 bases identical to TRBD1. The CDR3 spans 16 residues. Germline lookup yields CDR1 SGHTA and CDR2 FQGNSA. V dropped 3 bases and J dropped 3; count of bases not matched to a gene: 9. The DNA of the CDR3 is TGTGCCAGCAGCTTCGCCCCGGGACAGGGTGGCTACGAGCAGTACTTC. As protein: CASSFAPGQGGYEQYF.